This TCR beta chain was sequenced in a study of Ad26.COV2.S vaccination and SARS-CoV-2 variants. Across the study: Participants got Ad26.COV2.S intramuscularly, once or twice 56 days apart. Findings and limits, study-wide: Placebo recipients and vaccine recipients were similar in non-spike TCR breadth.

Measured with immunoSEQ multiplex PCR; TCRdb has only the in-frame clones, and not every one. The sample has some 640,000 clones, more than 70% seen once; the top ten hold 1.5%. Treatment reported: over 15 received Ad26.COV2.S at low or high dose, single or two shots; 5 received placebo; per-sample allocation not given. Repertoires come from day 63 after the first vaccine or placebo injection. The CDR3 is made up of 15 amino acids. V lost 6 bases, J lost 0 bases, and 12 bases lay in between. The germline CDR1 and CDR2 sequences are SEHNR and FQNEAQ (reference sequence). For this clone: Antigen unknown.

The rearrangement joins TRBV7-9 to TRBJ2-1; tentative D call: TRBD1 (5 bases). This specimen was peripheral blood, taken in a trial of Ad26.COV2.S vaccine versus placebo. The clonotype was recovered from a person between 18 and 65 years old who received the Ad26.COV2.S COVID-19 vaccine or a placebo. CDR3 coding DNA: TGTGCCAGCAGGGGGCCCGGCAGCTCCTACAATGAGCAGTTCTTC. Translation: CASRGPGSSYNEQFF.